Presented here are 28 T cell receptor beta chains from one specimen sequenced in a study of cytomegalovirus exposure and HLA in healthy donors. PCR used 60 Vbeta primers and 13 Jbeta primers. Produced via immunoSEQ multiplex PCR; TCRdb's table is partial and in-frame only. This table holds tens of thousands of clones. The material sequenced was PBMCs. These receptors originate from a female donor in good health and CMV-seropositive.

The chain carries TRBV6-5 and TRBJ2-7; 9 bases agree with TRBD1. V lost 2 bases, J lost 5 bases, and 7 bases stayed unmatched. The germline V gene has CDR1 MNHEY and CDR2 SVGAGI. The CDR3 runs 15 residues. Here the CDR3 DNA reads TGTGCCAGCAGTTACCCGCGGGACAGGGCCCACGAGCAGTACTTC. This sequence encodes CASSYPRDRAHEQYF.

V and J are TRBV4-1 and TRBJ1-2; TRBD1 matches 8 bases. The CDR3 totals 16 residues. Trimming at V came to 0 bases and at J to 4 bases, leaving 7 bases not matched to a gene. Germline lookup yields CDR1 MGHRA and CDR2 YSYEKL. CDR3 nucleotides: TGCGCCAGCAGCCAAGACAGGGGGCGATTACCCTATGGCTACACCTTC. This translates into CASSQDRGRLPYGYTF.

The chain combines TRBV18 with TRBJ2-2; D perhaps matches TRBD2 (5 bases). Germline lookup yields CDR1 KGHSH and CDR2 LQKENI. CDR3 length equals 15 residues. Trimming cost V 2 bases and J 1 base, with 8 bases left between them. The CDR3 loop is CASSPLAGNTGELFF. The CDR3 DNA reads TGTGCCAGCTCACCATTGGCGGGGAACACCGGGGAGCTGTTTTTT.

The chain carries TRBV4-2 and TRBJ2-1; tentative D call: TRBD1 (6 bases). Germline V gives CDR1 LGHNA, CDR2 YNFKEQ. The CDR3 is made up of 16 amino acids. Trimming stripped 0 bases from V and 2 bases from J, with 11 bases between. CDR3: CASSQDRGLPYNEQFF. The CDR3 coding sequence is TGTGCCAGCAGCCAAGACAGGGGCCTCCCCTACAATGAGCAGTTCTTC.

The chain is built from TRBV14 and TRBJ1-6; D is unresolved. Germline-derived CDR1 and CDR2 are SGHDN and FVKESK. The V end lost 0 bases, the J end lost 6 bases, and 9 bases lay between the germline ends. The CDR3 length is 15 residues. CDR3 sequence (DNA): TGTGCCAGCAGCCAAGATCACAGTAGTAATTCACCCCTCCACTTT. It codes for CASSQDHSSNSPLHF. Combining the CDR3 with reference TRBV14 and TRBJ1-6 gives the whole variable domain EAGVTQFPSHSVIEKGQTVTLRCDPISGHDNLYWYRRVMGKEIKFLLHFVKESKQDESGMPNNRFLAERTGGTYSTLKVQPAELEDSGVYFCASSQDHSSNSPLHFGNGTRLTVT.

The rearrangement uses TRBV29-1 and TRBJ2-7, with 8 positions matching TRBD1. The germline gives CDR1 SQVTM, CDR2 ANQGSEA. The junction had 13 bases not matched to a gene; V was cut back by 6 bases and J by 0 bases. The CDR3 covers 16 residues. CDR3 loop: CSVEKPTGVSSYEQYF. The CDR3 coding sequence is TGCAGCGTCGAGAAGCCGACAGGGGTGAGCTCCTACGAGCAGTACTTC.

This chain links TRBV11-3 with TRBJ1-4; 10 bases fit TRBD1. After removal of 5 bases from V and 3 bases from J, the junction contained 0 bases not matched to a gene. CDR1 and CDR2 from the germline V gene are SGHNT and YENEEA. The CDR3 has 14 residues. CDR3 DNA sequence: TGTGCCAGCAGCGGGACAGGGGCTAATGAAAAACTGTTTTTT. Protein sequence: CASSGTGANEKLFF.

The chain's CDR3 is CASSQKSSGDYGYTF. DNA of the CDR3: TGTGCCAGCAGCCAAAAATCGTCAGGTGACTATGGCTACACCTTC. The chain recombines TRBV14 with TRBJ1-2; D unclear. The CDR3 has 15 amino acids. Germline V gene sequence: CDR1 SGHDN, CDR2 FVKESK. V was cut by 2 bases and J by 3 bases, with 13 bases left in between.

CDR3 residues: CASSPGRGETQYF. CDR3 nucleotides: TGTGCCAGCTCACCAGGCCGGGGAGAGACCCAGTACTTC. The chain carries TRBV18 and TRBJ2-5; D is possibly TRBD2 (5 bases). This CDR3 comprises 13 residues. CDR1 KGHSH and CDR2 LQKENI come from the germline V gene. V was shortened by 2 bases and J by 4 bases, with 8 bases between the two germline ends.

The V call is TRBV6-6, the J call TRBJ1-6; the D gene is possibly TRBD1 (5 bases). The V end lost 2 bases, the J end lost 4 bases, and 9 bases lay between the germline ends. The CDR3 is 15 amino acids. Germline V CDR1 and CDR2: MNHNY, SVGAGI (reference sequence). The CDR3 DNA follows: TGTGCCAGCAGTTACAGACAGCCTTATAATTCACCCCTCCACTTT. It yields the protein CASSYRQPYNSPLHF.

The V gene is TRBV29-1, the J gene TRBJ2-1; no reliable D call. V lost 0 bases, J lost 4 bases, and 4 bases lay in between. Per germline, CDR1 SQVTM and CDR2 ANQGSEA. The CDR3 loop spans 12 amino acids. The CDR3 spells CSVEDRYNEQFF. CDR3 nucleotides: TGCAGCGTTGAAGATCGGTACAATGAGCAGTTCTTC.

This sequence joins TRBV5-8 and TRBJ2-3; no definite D call. The ends were cut back, 5 bases at V and 0 bases at J, with 13 bases in the middle. The germline V gene has CDR1 SGHTS and CDR2 YDEGEE. The CDR3 is 15 amino acids. CDR3 in DNA: TGTGCCAGCAGAGCTCATCCAGGAAGCACAGATACGCAGTATTTT. Protein sequence: CASRAHPGSTDTQYF. The full variable domain, its missing parts supplied by reference TRBV5-8 and TRBJ2-3, is EAGVTQSPTHLIKTRGQQATLRCSPISGHTSVYWYQQALGLGLQFLLWYDEGEERNRGNFPPRFSGRQFPNYSSELNVNALELEDSALYLCASRAHPGSTDTQYFGPGTRLTVL.

The chain recombines TRBV7-9 with TRBJ1-6, with no clear D. CDR1 SEHNR and CDR2 FQNEAQ come from the germline V gene (reference sequence). The CDR3 spans 12 residues. Trimming cost V 2 bases and J 10 bases, with 6 bases left between them. CDR3 sequence: CASSLMRSPLHF. The CDR3 DNA sequence: TGTGCCAGCAGCTTAATGCGGTCACCCCTCCACTTT.

This chain uses TRBV5-6 with TRBJ2-5; perhaps TRBD1 as D (6 bases). The germline V gene has CDR1 SGHDT and CDR2 YYEEEE. Between the trimmed V and J ends, which lost 3 bases and 1 base, there was a span of 10 bases. The CDR3 spans 14 residues. The CDR3: CASSWGQLQETQYF. As DNA, the CDR3 is TGTGCCAGCAGCTGGGGACAACTCCAAGAGACCCAGTACTTC.

The chain combines TRBV7-2 with TRBJ2-7, with D unresolved. This CDR3 contains 13 residues. The germline V gene encodes CDR1 SGHTA and CDR2 FQGNSA. The V end lost 4 bases, the J end lost 0 bases, and 7 bases lay between the germline ends. The CDR3 DNA reads as TGTGCCAGCAGCTCTAGTTTCTCCTACGAGCAGTACTTC. Residues: CASSSSFSYEQYF. The whole variable domain, remainder taken from reference TRBV7-2 and TRBJ2-7, is GAGVSQSPSNKVTEKGKDVELRCDPISGHTALYWYRQSLGQGLEFLIYFQGNSAPDKSGLPSDRFSAERTGGSVSTLTIQRTQQEDSAVYLCASSSSFSYEQYFGPGTRLTVT.

This rearrangement joins TRBV19 to TRBJ2-3; D perhaps matches TRBD2 (5 bases). The V gene's germline CDR1 is LNHDA and CDR2 SQIVND (reference sequence). This CDR3 spans 15 amino acids. The germline V and J ends were trimmed by 5 bases and 1 base, with 13 bases remaining between them. The CDR3 nucleotides are TGTGCCAGTAGTGCCAACTGGGGAGGCACAGATACGCAGTATTTT. Translated: CASSANWGGTDTQYF.

For the CDR3, the DNA is TGTGCCAGCAGCTACCGACAGGCCAAAGAGACCCAGTACTTC. Encoded protein: CASSYRQAKETQYF. This rearrangement joins TRBV7-9 to TRBJ2-5, with a possible D match to TRBD1 (6 bases). The CDR3 contains 14 residues. Trimming removed 4 bases at V and 3 bases at J, with 12 bases between. CDR1 is SEHNR, CDR2 FQNEAQ, per germline (reference sequence).

The chain joins TRBV4-3 to TRBJ2-6, with unresolved D. From germline, CDR1 is LGHNA and CDR2 YSLEER. Trimming stripped 0 bases from V and 0 bases from J, with 6 bases between. The CDR3 length is 16 residues. The CDR3 DNA reads TGCGCCAGCAGCCAAGATCGGAGCTCTGGGGCCAACGTCCTGACTTTC. As protein: CASSQDRSSGANVLTF.

The V gene is TRBV10-3, the J gene TRBJ2-5; D unclear. Germline loops: CDR1 ENHRY, CDR2 SYGVKD. V lost 0 bases and J 4 bases, leaving 12 bases between the germline ends. CDR3 size: 15 residues. Here the CDR3 DNA reads TGTGCCATCAGTGAGTCGTATAGCATGGGAGAGACCCAGTACTTC. This sequence encodes CAISESYSMGETQYF.

The rearrangement joins TRBV5-1 to TRBJ2-7, with 14 bases identical to TRBD2. V dropped 0 bases and J dropped 9; count of bases not matched to a gene: 5. Germline CDR1 and CDR2: SGHRS and YFSETQ. The CDR3 is 15 amino acids. CDR3 amino acids: CASSLAGTSGRGQYF. CDR3 coding DNA: TGCGCCAGCAGCTTGGCCGGGACTAGCGGGAGAGGGCAGTACTTC.

V gene TRBV9 combines with J gene TRBJ1-2; 7 positions match TRBD1. The germline gives CDR1 SGDLS, CDR2 YYNGEE. V dropped 2 bases and J dropped 2; count of bases not matched to a gene: 12. This CDR3 contains 17 residues. The CDR3 sequence: CASSVTLDRMTNYGYTF. CDR3 sequence (DNA): TGTGCCAGCAGCGTCACTTTGGACAGGATGACCAACTATGGCTACACCTTC.

The chain is built from TRBV18 and TRBJ2-1, with 7 positions matching TRBD2. There are 15 residues in the CDR3. The V gene's germline CDR1 is KGHSH and CDR2 LQKENI. With 5 bases clipped from V and 2 bases from J, the junction kept 6 bases outside the gene matches. CDR3 nucleotides: TGTGCCAGCTCATTACTAGCGCCCCCCTACAATGAGCAGTTCTTC. Protein sequence: CASSLLAPPYNEQFF.

V and J are TRBV27 and TRBJ2-1; TRBD2 matches at 13 bases. Germline lookup yields CDR1 MNHEY and CDR2 SMNVEV (reference sequence). CDR3 length: 16 residues. The trim removed 5 bases at V and 9 bases at J, leaving 10 bases unmatched. The CDR3 nucleotides are TGTGCCAGCAGTGACAGACTAGCGGGGGGCTTAAGTGAGCAGTTCTTC. Translating it yields CASSDRLAGGLSEQFF.

The chain couples TRBV9 to TRBJ2-5; TRBD1 is a possible D gene (5 bases). This CDR3 has 16 residues. Germline-derived CDR1 and CDR2 are SGDLS and YYNGEE. Trimming cost V 0 bases and J 1 base, with 13 bases left between them. CDR3 residues: CASSVAAWGPQETQYF. The DNA for the CDR3 is TGTGCCAGCAGCGTAGCGGCGTGGGGCCCCCAAGAGACCCAGTACTTC.

This chain uses TRBV18 with TRBJ1-1, with 7 bases lining up with TRBD1. With 3 bases clipped from V and 0 bases from J, the junction kept 7 bases outside the gene matches. Germline CDR1 KGHSH, CDR2 LQKENI. The CDR3 is 16 amino acids. CDR3 region: CASSPSRQGLNTEAFF. CDR3 nucleotides: TGTGCCAGCTCACCTTCGAGACAGGGACTGAACACTGAAGCTTTCTTT.

The chain is built from TRBV6-1 and TRBJ2-2; TRBD2 is a possible D gene (6 bases). Deletions cut 7 bases from V and 7 bases from J, with 13 bases between. CDR1 MNHNS and CDR2 SASEGT come from the germline V gene. The CDR3 is 13 residues long. The CDR3 sequence is CASIGGGFGELFF. CDR3 coding DNA: TGTGCCAGCATTGGAGGAGGGTTCGGGGAGCTGTTTTTT.

The rearrangement uses TRBV18 and TRBJ1-2, with 9 bases lining up with TRBD1. The CDR3 has 19 residues. The germline CDR1 and CDR2 sequences are KGHSH and LQKENI. The V and J ends lost 3 bases and 1 base, in that order; junction bases with no gene match: 15. CDR3 loop: CASSPATSGQGLYNYGYTF. CDR3 DNA: TGTGCCAGCTCACCGGCCACGAGCGGACAGGGGCTATATAACTATGGCTACACCTTC.

CDR3 region: CASSIAYEQYF. CDR3 nucleotide sequence: TGTGCCAGTAGTATCGCCTACGAGCAGTACTTC. The chain uses TRBV19 and TRBJ2-7; D is unresolved. Trimming took 3 bases from V and 2 from J, leaving 2 bases between them. Looked up from germline, CDR1 is LNHDA and CDR2 is SQIVND (reference sequence). This CDR3 is 11 amino acids long.